The next 9 T cell receptor beta chains were all read from a single sample in a study of CD8+CD57+ T cells in acquired aplastic anemia. The template used for profiling TCR beta VDJ and CDR3 was genomic DNA. TCRdb re-analysed the reads in MiXCR, keeping a single row per CDR3 protein. The table shows 200,000 or so distinct CDR3 sequences, with around 65% occurring only once. The sequenced material came from sorted CD4+, CD8+, or CD8+CD57+ T cells (not recorded which) from PBMCs. The source of these receptors is a human donor with severe aplastic anemia or a healthy control (not recorded which).

The rearrangement links TRBV20-1 to TRBJ2-3; TRBD2 agrees at 10 bases. V shed 0 bases, J shed 4 bases, and the junction held 7 bases outside the gene matches. The CDR3 consists of 16 residues. The V gene's germline CDR1 is DFQATT and CDR2 SNEGSKA (reference sequence). In DNA form, the CDR3 reads TGCAGTGCTAGAGATCCGGTCCTAGCGGGAGCAGATACGCAGTATTTT. Translating it yields CSARDPVLAGADTQYF.

This chain joins TRBV24-1 and TRBJ2-5, with D possibly being TRBD1 (6 bases). V was clipped by 12 bases and J by 9 bases, with 37 bases between them. The CDR3 covers 18 residues. CDR1 and CDR2 (germline): KGHDR, SFDVKD. CDR3 coding DNA: TGTGCCTTCCCTACGGTAGGTAGGGGCAGGGGAACCAATCAGCCCCAGTACTTC. Translating gives CAFPTVGRGRGTNQPQYF.

Notes on this clonotype: At one of its ends the junction is not consistent with the germline gene, which may arise from a read error. The chain uses TRBV7-2 and TRBJ1-2; D is possibly TRBD1 (6 bases). The CDR3 totals 16 residues. The V gene's germline CDR1 is SGHTA and CDR2 FQGNSA. The CDR3 reads CASSLISAGDNYGYAF. The CDR3 region has the DNA TGTGCCAGCAGCTTAATATCGGCAGGGGATAACTATGGCTACGCCTTC.

On this clonotype: A junction boundary mismatches the germline segment, possibly from a read error. This CDR3 is CATSASQQGASYEQYF. The CDR3 DNA sequence: TGTGCCACCAGTGCTAGTCAACAGGGGGCATCCTACGAGCAATACTTC. V gene TRBV24-1 combines with J gene TRBJ2-7; TRBD1 agrees at 9 bases. This CDR3 has 16 residues. In germline, CDR1 is KGHDR, CDR2 SFDVKD.

The V and J genes are TRBV19 and TRBJ2-2; either TRBD1 or TRBD2 may supply D (6 bases each). With 3 bases removed from V and 6 bases from J, the gap between germline ends came to 8 bases. The CDR3 is made up of 13 amino acids. The germline CDR1 and CDR2 sequences are LNHDA and SQIVND (reference sequence). The CDR3 nucleotides read TGTGCCAGTAGTATCGGGGGCTCCGGGGAGCTGTTTTTT. Protein sequence: CASSIGGSGELFF.

The table lists this clonotype with a few counts. The CDR3 coding sequence is TGTGCCAGCAGCTTAGTTCCTAGCGGGGCACAAGAGACCCAGTACTTC. Its translation: CASSLVPSGAQETQYF. The chain joins TRBV7-3 to TRBJ2-5; TRBD2 matches at 9 bases. Germline V CDR1 and CDR2: SGHTA, FQGTGA. The CDR3 sequence is 16 residues long. V lost 2 bases to trimming and J lost 2 bases; unmatched junction nucleotides: 6.

V usage is TRBV6-5 and J usage is TRBJ2-7; 9 nucleotides match TRBD1. There are 15 residues in the CDR3. Looked up from germline, CDR1 is MNHEY and CDR2 is SVGAGI. V shed 6 bases and J 1 base; nucleotides not matched to a gene: 7. In DNA form, the CDR3 reads TGTGCCAGCAGCTCAGACAGGGGGTTTTCCTACGAGCAGTACTTC. Translation gives CASSSDRGFSYEQYF.

This clonotype was detected only a few times. The gene calls are TRBV6-5 and TRBJ2-7; D is undetermined. This CDR3 region has 14 residues. Between the trimmed V and J ends, which lost 4 bases and 0 bases, there was a span of 10 bases. Germline loops: CDR1 MNHEY, CDR2 SVGAGI. CDR3 DNA sequence: TGTGCCAGCAGTTTGGGCCCCGTCTCCTACGAGCAGTACTTC. Translating gives CASSLGPVSYEQYF.

The rearrangement joins TRBV6-5 to TRBJ2-7; D is uncertain. Trimming took off 7 bases at V and 1 base at J, with 11 bases between the two ends. The germline gives CDR1 MNHEY, CDR2 SVGAGI. There are 13 residues in the CDR3. CDR3 in amino acids: CASNSGSSYEQYF. DNA for the CDR3: TGTGCCAGCAACTCCGGGTCTTCCTACGAGCAGTACTTC.